Below are 11 T cell receptor beta chains sequenced from a single sample in a study of T cells in Graves' hyperthyroidism and ophthalmopathy. Amplified regions were TCR beta CDR3 sequences from RNA transcripts. Using the HTBI primer set, a first-round RT-PCR was run on the TCR CDR3. TCRdb used MiXCR to reprocess the multiplex PCR reads, holding one entry per CDR3 protein. The data show approximately 400,000 distinct CDR3 sequences, roughly 25% seen once. The sample was blood. Every receptor here comes from a middle-aged man with Graves' hyperthyroidism.

This sequence joins TRBV20-1 and TRBJ2-2; 8 bases match TRBD2. Losses at the gene ends were 1 base for V and 7 bases for J; bases not matched to a gene: 11. Germline V gene lookup returns CDR1 DFQATT and CDR2 SNEGSKA (reference sequence). The CDR3 sequence is 16 residues long. The CDR3 nucleotides read TGCAGTGCTAGAGGGCCCAGCGGGAGCTCTGGCGGGGAGCTGTTTTTT. This gives the protein CSARGPSGSSGGELFF.

This chain connects TRBV5-1 to TRBJ2-5, with TRBD2 matching over 14 bases. J was trimmed by 5 bases and V by 3 bases; bases with no gene match: 6. The CDR3 length is 16 residues. The germline CDR1 and CDR2 sequences are SGHRS and YFSETQ. CDR3 DNA sequence: TGCGCCAGCAGCTGGGGACTAGCGGGGGCCAGCGAGACCCAGTACTTC. It yields the protein CASSWGLAGASETQYF. The whole variable domain, remainder taken from reference TRBV5-1 and TRBJ2-5, is KAGVTQTPRYLIKTRGQQVTLSCSPISGHRSVSWYQQTPGQGLQFLFEYFSETQRNKGNFPGRFSGRQFSNSRSEMNVSTLELGDSALYLCASSWGLAGASETQYFGPGTRLLVL.

The chain combines TRBV20-1 with TRBJ2-2, with a possible D match to TRBD1 (6 bases). Germline CDR1 reads DFQATT; CDR2 reads SNEGSKA (reference sequence). This CDR3 comprises 15 residues. Trimming pared 3 bases from V and 2 bases from J, leaving 13 bases between. The CDR3 protein is CSARRTDPNTGELFF. The CDR3 nucleotides are TGCAGTGCTAGGCGGACAGATCCTAACACCGGGGAGCTGTTTTTT.

This chain connects TRBV5-1 to TRBJ2-7; possibly TRBD2 for D (5 bases). CDR3 length: 16 residues. V shed 4 bases and J shed 0 bases, with 17 bases lying between them. CDR1 and CDR2 from the germline V gene are SGHRS and YFSETQ. The CDR3 loop is CASSVTTSGFSYEQYF. As DNA, the CDR3 is TGCGCCAGCAGCGTAACAACTTCGGGATTCTCCTACGAGCAGTACTTC.

The V and J genes are TRBV12-3 or TRBV12-4 and TRBJ2-3; TRBD2 agrees at 8 bases. V dropped 5 bases and J dropped 2; count of bases not matched to a gene: 9. This CDR3 is 16 amino acids long. CDR3 amino acids: CASSRDSSGLTDTQYF. The CDR3 DNA sequence: TGTGCCAGCAGTAGGGACTCTAGCGGGCTCACAGATACGCAGTATTTT.

This clonotype was detected only a few times. The chain uses TRBV7-3 and TRBJ1-1; no reliable D call. Germline loops: CDR1 SGHTA, CDR2 FQGTGA. Deletions cut 5 bases from V and 8 bases from J, with 18 bases between. The CDR3 has 14 residues. The CDR3 region is CASSASVSSQEAFF. The CDR3 DNA follows: TGTGCCAGCAGCGCCTCAGTGAGCTCCCAAGAAGCTTTCTTT.

The chain recombines TRBV6-1 with TRBJ2-7; D is undetermined. V was clipped by 5 bases and J by 5 bases, with 10 bases between them. The CDR3 is made up of 12 amino acids. Per germline, CDR1 MNHNS and CDR2 SASEGT. CDR3 in DNA: TGTGCCAGCAGTCCCGTAGGCGACGAGCAGTACTTC. Its protein is CASSPVGDEQYF.

This sequence joins TRBV6-2 or TRBV6-3 and TRBJ2-6, with 8 bases identical to TRBD1. The V gene's germline CDR1 is MNHEY and CDR2 SVGEGT. The CDR3 length is 19 residues. Trimming took 4 bases from V and 0 from J; bases not matched to a gene: 11. CDR3 DNA sequence: TGTGCCAGCAGTTCCGCAACGGACAGGGCCTTCTCTGGGGCCAACGTCCTGACTTTC. This sequence encodes CASSSATDRAFSGANVLTF.

This clonotype was observed at least ten times. This sequence joins TRBV28 and TRBJ2-1; D gene uncertain. This CDR3 comprises 15 residues. Trimming removed 6 bases from V and 3 bases from J, with 15 bases in between. Per the germline V gene, CDR1 is MDHEN and CDR2 is SYDVKM. CDR3 nucleotides: TGTGCCAGCAGCTTTCTTAGTGCTCTCTACAATGAGCAGTTCTTC. This codes for CASSFLSALYNEQFF. Variable domain in full (rest from reference TRBV28 and TRBJ2-1): DVKVTQSSRYLVKRTGEKVFLECVQDMDHENMFWYRQDPGLGLRLIYFSYDVKMKEKGDIPEGYSVSREKKERFSLILESASTNQTSMYLCASSFLSALYNEQFFGPGTRLTVL.

The chain uses TRBV3-1 and TRBJ2-1; 8 nucleotides match TRBD2. In germline, CDR1 is LGHDT, CDR2 YNNKEL (reference sequence). CDR3 size: 14 residues. V gave up 3 bases and J gave up 4 bases; unmatched junction bases: 2. CDR3 sequence (DNA): TGTGCCAGCAGCCAGGGGACTAGTTACAATGAGCAGTTCTTC. This codes for CASSQGTSYNEQFF.

The V and J genes are TRBV11-2 and TRBJ2-5, with TRBD2 as a possible D gene (6 bases). The CDR3 has 16 amino acids. Trimming took 1 base from V and 5 from J, leaving 17 bases between them. The V gene's germline CDR1 is SGHAT and CDR2 FQNNGV. Here the CDR3 DNA reads TGTGCCAGCAGCTTAGTTACCGGGAGATCCGATGAGACCCAGTACTTC. Translating gives CASSLVTGRSDETQYF.